This T cell receptor beta chain came from a study of early T cells in non-severe SARS-CoV-2 infection. Findings and limits, study-wide: There was a bias toward anti-spike CD8 responses in VDJdb matching, which missed private and CD4 specificities.

Unique molecular identifiers (one per individual cDNA molecule) were attached. TCRdb used MiXCR to reprocess the 5' RACE reads, holding one entry per CDR3 protein. This sample has some 48,000 distinct CDR3 sequences, with about 9.8% found just once. This clonotype has a count of ten or more. No antigen is known for it. The length of the CDR3 is 14 residues. V shed 6 bases and J 1 base; nucleotides not matched to a gene: 6. Germline V gene lookup returns CDR1 SQVTM and CDR2 ANQGSEA. The TCR comes from an adult who was a healthcare worker with PCR-confirmed SARS-CoV-2 infection or an uninfected control (not recorded which). This chain uses TRBV29-1 with TRBJ2-1; 7 nucleotides match TRBD1. Specimen: whole blood. CDR3 sequence (DNA): TGCAGCGTCCGGACAGGCTATTCCTACAATGAGCAGTTCTTC. Its protein is CSVRTGYSYNEQFF.